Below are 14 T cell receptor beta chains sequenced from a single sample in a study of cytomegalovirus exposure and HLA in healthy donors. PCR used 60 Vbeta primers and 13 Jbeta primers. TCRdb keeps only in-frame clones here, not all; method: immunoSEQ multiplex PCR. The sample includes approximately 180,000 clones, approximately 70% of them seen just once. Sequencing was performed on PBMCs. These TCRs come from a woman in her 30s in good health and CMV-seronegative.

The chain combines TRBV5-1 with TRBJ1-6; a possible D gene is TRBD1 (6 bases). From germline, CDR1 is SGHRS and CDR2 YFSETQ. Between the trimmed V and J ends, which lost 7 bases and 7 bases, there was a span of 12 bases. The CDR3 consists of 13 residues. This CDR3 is CASGTGQNSPLHF. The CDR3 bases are TGCGCCAGCGGCACTGGACAGAATTCACCCCTCCACTTT.

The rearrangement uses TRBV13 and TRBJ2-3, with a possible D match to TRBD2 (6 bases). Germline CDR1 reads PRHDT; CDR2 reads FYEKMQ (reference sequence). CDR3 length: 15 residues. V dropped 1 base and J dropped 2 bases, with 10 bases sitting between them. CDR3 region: CASSLAGTFTDTQYF. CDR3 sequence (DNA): TGTGCCAGCAGCTTAGCGGGGACTTTCACAGATACGCAGTATTTT.

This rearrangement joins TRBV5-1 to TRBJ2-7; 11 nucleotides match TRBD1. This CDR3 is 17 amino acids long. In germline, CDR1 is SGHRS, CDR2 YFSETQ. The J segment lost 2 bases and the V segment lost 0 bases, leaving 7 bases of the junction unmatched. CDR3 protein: CASSLVGGTGGTYEQYF. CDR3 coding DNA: TGCGCCAGCAGCTTGGTAGGAGGGACAGGGGGAACCTACGAGCAGTACTTC.

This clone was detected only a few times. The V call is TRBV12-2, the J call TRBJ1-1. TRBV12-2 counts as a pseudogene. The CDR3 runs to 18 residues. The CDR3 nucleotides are TGTGCAAGTCGCTATAGCGCCCGTCGGGGGGTGAGGATGACTGAAGCTTTCTTT. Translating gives CASRYSARRGVRMTEAFF.

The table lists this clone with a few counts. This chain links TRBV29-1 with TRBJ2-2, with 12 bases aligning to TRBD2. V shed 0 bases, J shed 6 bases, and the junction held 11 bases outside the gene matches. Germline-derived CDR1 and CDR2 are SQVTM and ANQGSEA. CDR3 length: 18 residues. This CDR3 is CSVEDRVASGRAPGELFF. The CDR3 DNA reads TGCAGCGTTGAAGATCGAGTGGCTAGCGGGAGGGCCCCCGGGGAGCTGTTTTTT.

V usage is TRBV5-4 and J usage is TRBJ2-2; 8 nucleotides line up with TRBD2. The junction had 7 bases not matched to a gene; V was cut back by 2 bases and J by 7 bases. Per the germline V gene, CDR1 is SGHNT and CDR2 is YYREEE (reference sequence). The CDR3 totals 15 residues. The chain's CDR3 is CASSFLREGIGELFF. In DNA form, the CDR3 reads TGTGCCAGCAGCTTTTTACGGGAGGGCATCGGGGAGCTGTTTTTT.

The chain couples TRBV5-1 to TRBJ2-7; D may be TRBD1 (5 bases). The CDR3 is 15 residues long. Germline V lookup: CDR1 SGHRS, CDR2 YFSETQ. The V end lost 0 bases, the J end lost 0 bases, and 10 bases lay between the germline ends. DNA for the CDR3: TGCGCCAGCAGCTTGGGCAGGGTAAGCTCCTACGAGCAGTACTTC. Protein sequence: CASSLGRVSSYEQYF.

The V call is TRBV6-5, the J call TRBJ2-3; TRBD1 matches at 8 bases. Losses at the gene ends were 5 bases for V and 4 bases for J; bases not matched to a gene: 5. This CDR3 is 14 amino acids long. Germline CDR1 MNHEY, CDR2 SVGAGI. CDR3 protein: CASSPRTGSDTQYF. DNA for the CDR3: TGTGCCAGCAGTCCCAGGACAGGGTCAGATACGCAGTATTTT.

CDR3 sequence reads: CASSQGQGHTEAFF. The CDR3 bases are TGTGCCAGCAGTCAGGGACAGGGCCACACTGAAGCTTTCTTT. The chain couples TRBV6-6 to TRBJ1-1; 9 nucleotides match TRBD1. The germline gives CDR1 MNHNY, CDR2 SVGAGI (reference sequence). V gave up 5 bases and J gave up 3 bases; unmatched junction bases: 4. This CDR3 is built from 14 residues.

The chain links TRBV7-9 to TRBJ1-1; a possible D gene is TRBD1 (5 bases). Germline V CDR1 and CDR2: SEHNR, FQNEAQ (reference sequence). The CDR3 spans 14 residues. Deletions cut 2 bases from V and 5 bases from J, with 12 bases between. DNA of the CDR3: TGTGCCAGCAGCTTAAGAGCCGGGGGGACTGAAGCTTTCTTT. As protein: CASSLRAGGTEAFF.

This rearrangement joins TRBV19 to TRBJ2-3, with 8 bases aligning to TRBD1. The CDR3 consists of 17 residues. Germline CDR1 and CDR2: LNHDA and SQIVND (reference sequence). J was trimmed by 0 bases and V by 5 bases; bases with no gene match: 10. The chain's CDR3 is CASSYRTGTGSTDTQYF. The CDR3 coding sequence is TGTGCCAGTAGTTACCGGACCGGGACAGGAAGCACAGATACGCAGTATTTT.

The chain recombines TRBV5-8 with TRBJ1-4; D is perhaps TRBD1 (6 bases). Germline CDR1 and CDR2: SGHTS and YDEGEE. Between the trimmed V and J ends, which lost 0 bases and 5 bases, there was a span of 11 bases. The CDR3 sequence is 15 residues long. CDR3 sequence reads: CASSLGAGTNEKLFF. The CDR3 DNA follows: TGTGCCAGCAGCTTGGGTGCAGGGACAAATGAAAAACTGTTTTTT.

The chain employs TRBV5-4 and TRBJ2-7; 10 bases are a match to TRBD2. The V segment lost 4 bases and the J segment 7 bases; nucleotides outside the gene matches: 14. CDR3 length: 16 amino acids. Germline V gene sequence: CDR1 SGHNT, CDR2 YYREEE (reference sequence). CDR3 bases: TGTGCCAGCAGCCGAGGGCCAGCGGGGGGGCTGGGGGAGCAGTACTTC. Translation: CASSRGPAGGLGEQYF.

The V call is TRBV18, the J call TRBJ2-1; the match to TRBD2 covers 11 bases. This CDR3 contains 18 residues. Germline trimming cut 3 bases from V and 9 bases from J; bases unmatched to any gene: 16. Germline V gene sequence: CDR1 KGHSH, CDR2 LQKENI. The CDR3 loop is CASSPAGSGRAIGVEQFF. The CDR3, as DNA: TGTGCCAGCTCACCCGCGGGTAGCGGGAGGGCCATCGGTGTTGAGCAGTTCTTC. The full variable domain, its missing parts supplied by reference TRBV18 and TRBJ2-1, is NAGVMQNPRHLVRRRGQEARLRCSPMKGHSHVYWYRQLPEEGLKFMVYLQKENIIDESGMPKERFSAEFPKEGPSILRIQQVVRGDSAAYFCASSPAGSGRAIGVEQFFGPGTRLTVL.